The entry below describes one TCR beta chain. The data were obtained in a study of blood T cell repertoires in COVID-19. Background on the study: The United States, Italy and Spain supplied acute and convalescent COVID-19 samples.

Original methodology: From reference gene primer amplification, estimates of nucleated cell counts were derived. Profiling relied on immunoSEQ multiplex PCR, and the TCRdb table lists in-frame clones only, not all of them. D and trimming come from the DNA, and the V and J calls and clone size come from that table. The repertoire holds 90,000 to 130,000 clones, with approximately 85% as singletons. V was cut by 1 base and J by 3 bases, with 16 bases left in between. The CDR3 runs 16 residues. Germline V gene data show CDR1 as SEHNR and CDR2 as FQNEAQ (reference sequence). The TCR was taken from a human donor in a cohort sampled during active COVID-19. The rearrangement joins TRBV7-9 to TRBJ2-7, with a weak D call TRBD1 (6 bases). The sequenced sample consisted of peripheral blood. CDR3 sequence reads: CASSLVGADGYYEQYF. CDR3 DNA: TGTGCCAGCAGCTTAGTGGGGGCGGACGGATACTACGAGCAGTACTTC.